This entry concerns a single T cell receptor (beta chain). The antigen remains unidentified. This sample was included in a study of identifying expanded T cells in peripheral blood. Study-wide points: Variance in clone template counts between roughly two-week samples significantly increased with total template count across all healthy donors.

Healthy donors had no documented immune events, such as infections, while sampled. Repertoires were generated with immunoSEQ multiplex PCR, while TCRdb's copy carries only in-frame clones and drops some. The sample gives 85,000 to 100,000 clones, around 89% of which show up once; 3% to 4% is in the top ten. CDR3 length: 14 residues. With 6 bases clipped from V and 0 bases from J, the junction kept 4 bases outside the gene matches. The V gene's germline CDR1 is SNHLY and CDR2 FYNNEI. The rearrangement uses TRBV2 and TRBJ2-5; 7 bases agree with TRBD2. The sample was blood. The TCR originated in a person aged 18-69 years in good health. CDR3 DNA sequence: TGTGCCAGCAGCGGGGGGAACTACCAAGAGACCCAGTACTTC. This encodes CASSGGNYQETQYF.